Following are 14 T cell receptor beta chains from one sample sequenced in a study of patients and donors after allogeneic stem cell transplantation. TCRdb reprocessed the RT-PCR reads via MiXCR and lists one record per CDR3 protein. This sample carries tens of thousands of distinct CDR3 sequences, under 50% of them seen once, and the ten largest clones take more than 55%. Sequencing used blood, either unsorted or a sorted T cell fraction (not recorded which). The source is a human donor who was either an allogeneic HSCT recipient or a stem cell or donor lymphocyte infusion donor (not recorded which). It is not recorded whose cells these are; they may come from a transplant donor.

This chain connects TRBV20-1 to TRBJ2-2; possibly TRBD1 for D (6 bases). The germline V gene has CDR1 DFQATT and CDR2 SNEGSKA (reference sequence). The CDR3 spans 15 residues. V gave up 6 bases and J gave up 0 bases, with 14 bases separating them. CDR3: CSARIGGANTGELFF. The CDR3 coding sequence is TGCAGTGCGAGAATAGGGGGAGCGAACACCGGGGAGCTGTTTTTT.

The chain links TRBV6-2 or TRBV6-3 to TRBJ1-5, with 9 bases aligning to TRBD1. The V gene end was trimmed by 2 bases and the J gene end by 0 bases; junction bases not matched to a gene: 5. CDR3 length: 17 residues. The V gene's germline CDR1 is MNHEY and CDR2 SVGEGT. The CDR3 DNA reads as TGTGCCAGCAGTTACGACAGGGGGACTCATAGCAATCAGCCCCAGCATTTT. The encoded protein is CASSYDRGTHSNQPQHF.

The chain links TRBV4-1 to TRBJ1-2; TRBD1 matches at 9 bases. The CDR3 consists of 15 residues. Germline CDR1 MGHRA, CDR2 YSYEKL. The V segment lost 3 bases and the J segment 2 bases; nucleotides outside the gene matches: 4. CDR3 amino acids: CASSQGTGQNYGYTF. The CDR3 DNA is TGCGCCAGCAGCCAGGGGACAGGGCAAAACTATGGCTACACCTTC.

The rearrangement links TRBV3-1 to TRBJ1-2; D is uncertain. The CDR3 covers 16 residues. Trimming stripped 2 bases from V and 0 bases from J, with 13 bases between. CDR1 and CDR2 (germline): LGHDT, YNNKEL (reference sequence). In nucleotides, the CDR3 is TGTGCCAGCAGCCAAAACTCCGTTGGAGCTAACTATGGCTACACCTTC. Translation: CASSQNSVGANYGYTF.

V is TRBV10-3 and J is TRBJ2-1; D is possibly TRBD1 (5 bases). Per the germline V gene, CDR1 is ENHRY and CDR2 is SYGVKD. Trimming left V 2 bases short and J 0 bases short, with 8 bases between. This CDR3 contains 15 residues. CDR3 coding DNA: TGTGCCATCAGTGAGACAGGTACCTCCTACAATGAGCAGTTCTTC. This gives the protein CAISETGTSYNEQFF.

This CDR3 is CASSLLGASYNSPLHF. The CDR3 DNA follows: TGTGCCAGCAGCTTGTTGGGGGCCTCCTATAATTCACCCCTCCACTTT. V is TRBV5-6 and J is TRBJ1-6, with D perhaps TRBD1 (6 bases). V dropped 1 base and J dropped 0 bases, with 8 bases sitting between them. The length of the CDR3 is 16 residues. Germline CDR1 and CDR2: SGHDT and YYEEEE.

This clonotype was observed a few times. This rearrangement joins TRBV12-3 or TRBV12-4 to TRBJ1-1; D is possibly TRBD1 (5 bases). Trimming left V 5 bases short and J 4 bases short, with 14 bases between. The CDR3 is made up of 14 amino acids. The CDR3 reads CASSPPPGGTEAFF. CDR3 coding DNA: TGTGCCAGCAGTCCACCGCCGGGGGGCACTGAAGCTTTCTTT.

This clonotype was observed a few times. This chain uses TRBV12-3 or TRBV12-4 with TRBJ1-5, with TRBD1 matching over 8 bases. CDR3 size: 14 residues. With 10 bases clipped from V and 4 bases from J, the junction kept 9 bases outside the gene matches. CDR3: CATDRGTLNQPQHF. Written as DNA, the CDR3 is TGTGCCACCGACAGGGGCACCCTAAATCAGCCCCAGCATTTT.

The chain recombines TRBV7-9 with TRBJ1-2; D is perhaps TRBD1 (5 bases). V gave up 3 bases and J gave up 1 base, with 12 bases separating them. Per germline, CDR1 SEHNR and CDR2 FQNEAQ (reference sequence). CDR3 length: 15 residues. The CDR3 is CASSFEQGLNYGYTF. In DNA, the CDR3 is TGTGCCAGCAGCTTCGAGCAGGGCCTTAACTATGGCTACACCTTC.

J is TRBJ1-6 and V is TRBV27; D remains ambiguous. The CDR3 has 13 amino acids. V lost 8 bases and J 6 bases, leaving 11 bases between the germline ends. CDR1 and CDR2 from the germline V gene are MNHEY and SMNVEV (reference sequence). Here the CDR3 reads CASRRTINSPLHF. In DNA form, the CDR3 reads TGTGCCAGCCGGAGGACCATTAATTCACCCCTCCACTTT.

This chain connects TRBV5-1 to TRBJ2-2; the match to TRBD2 covers 10 bases. The length of the CDR3 is 16 residues. The V segment lost 9 bases and the J segment 5 bases; nucleotides outside the gene matches: 13. Germline V gene lookup returns CDR1 SGHRS and CDR2 YFSETQ. The CDR3 loop is CATSRELAGITGELFF. The CDR3 nucleotides read TGCGCCACCTCTCGCGAACTAGCGGGGATAACCGGGGAGCTGTTTTTT.

This clonotype was recorded a few times. The chain is built from TRBV30 and TRBJ1-4; TRBD1 is a possible D gene (5 bases). Trimming stripped 2 bases from V and 6 bases from J, with 13 bases between. This CDR3 region has 14 residues. Germline V gives CDR1 GTSNPN, CDR2 SVGIG (reference sequence). DNA of the CDR3: TGTGCCTGGAGTCGGGACTCGACTCATGAAAAACTGTTTTTT. Its protein product is CAWSRDSTHEKLFF.

The chain carries TRBV28 and TRBJ1-5; possible D gene TRBD1, 6 bases. V was cut by 3 bases and J by 1 base, with 7 bases left in between. Germline-derived CDR1 and CDR2 are MDHEN and SYDVKM. There are 14 residues in the CDR3. This CDR3 reads CASSFDRSNQPQHF. The DNA for the CDR3 is TGTGCCAGCAGTTTTGACAGGAGCAATCAGCCCCAGCATTTT.

The chain combines TRBV7-9 with TRBJ1-5; possible D gene TRBD1, 5 bases. The length of the CDR3 is 18 residues. Trimming took 2 bases from V and 1 from J, leaving 18 bases between them. Per the germline V gene, CDR1 is SEHNR and CDR2 is FQNEAQ (reference sequence). The CDR3 loop is CASSLTQGGVVSNQPQHF. CDR3 coding DNA: TGTGCCAGCAGCTTAACTCAGGGAGGAGTTGTGAGCAATCAGCCCCAGCATTTT.